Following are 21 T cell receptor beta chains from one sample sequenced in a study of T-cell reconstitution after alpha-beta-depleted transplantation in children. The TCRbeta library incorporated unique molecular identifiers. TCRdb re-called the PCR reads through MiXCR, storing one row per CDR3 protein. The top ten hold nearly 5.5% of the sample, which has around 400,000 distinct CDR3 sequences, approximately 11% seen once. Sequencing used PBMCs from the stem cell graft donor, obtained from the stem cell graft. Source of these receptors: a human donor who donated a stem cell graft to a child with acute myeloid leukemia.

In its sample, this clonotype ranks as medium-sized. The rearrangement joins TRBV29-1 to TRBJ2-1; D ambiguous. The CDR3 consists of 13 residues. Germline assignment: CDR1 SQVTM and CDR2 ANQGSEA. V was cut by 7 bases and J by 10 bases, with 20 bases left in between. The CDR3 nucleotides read TGCAGCGACAGCCGGGTCCCGAGGAGCGAGCAGTTCTTC. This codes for CSDSRVPRSEQFF.

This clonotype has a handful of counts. In DNA, the CDR3 is TGTGCCACCAGTGCCAACCCCGGGGGCGGCGTGGATACGCAGTATTTT. Protein: CATSANPGGGVDTQYF. V usage is TRBV24-1 and J usage is TRBJ2-3, with D possibly called TRBD1 or TRBD2 (6 bases each). CDR1 and CDR2 (germline): KGHDR, SFDVKD. V lost 5 bases, J lost 6 bases, and 20 bases lay in between. CDR3 length equals 16 residues.

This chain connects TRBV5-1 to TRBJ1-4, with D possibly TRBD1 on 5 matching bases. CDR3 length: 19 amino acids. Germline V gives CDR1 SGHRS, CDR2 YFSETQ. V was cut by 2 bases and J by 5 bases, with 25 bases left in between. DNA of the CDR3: TGCGCCAGCAGCTTTCTCGGGGGAACATGGACCGAGAGAAATGAAAAACTGTTTTTT. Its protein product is CASSFLGGTWTERNEKLFF. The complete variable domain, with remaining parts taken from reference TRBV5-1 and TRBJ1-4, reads KAGVTQTPRYLIKTRGQQVTLSCSPISGHRSVSWYQQTPGQGLQFLFEYFSETQRNKGNFPGRFSGRQFSNSRSEMNVSTLELGDSALYLCASSFLGGTWTERNEKLFFGSGTQLSVL.

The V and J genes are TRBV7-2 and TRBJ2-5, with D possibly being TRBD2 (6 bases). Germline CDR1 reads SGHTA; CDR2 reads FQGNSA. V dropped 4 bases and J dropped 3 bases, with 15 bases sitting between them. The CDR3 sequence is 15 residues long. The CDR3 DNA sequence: TGTGCCAGCAGCTGGGGCGGGAAAGGGGAAGAGACCCAGTACTTC. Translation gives CASSWGGKGEETQYF.

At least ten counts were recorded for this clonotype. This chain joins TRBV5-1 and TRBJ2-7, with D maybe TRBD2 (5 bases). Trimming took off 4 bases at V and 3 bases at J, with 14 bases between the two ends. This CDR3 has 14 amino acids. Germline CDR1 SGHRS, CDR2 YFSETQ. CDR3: CASSKGSGNYEQYF. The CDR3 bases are TGCGCCAGCAGCAAGGGAAGCGGAAACTACGAGCAGTACTTC.

The CDR3 loop is CSVAGTGGSSYEQYF. The CDR3 DNA reads as TGCAGCGTGGCCGGGACAGGGGGTAGCTCCTACGAGCAGTACTTC. V gene TRBV29-1 combines with J gene TRBJ2-7; 11 bases align to TRBD1. Trimming removed 6 bases from V and 0 bases from J; junction bases left unmatched: 7. Germline V gene data show CDR1 as SQVTM and CDR2 as ANQGSEA. This CDR3 is 15 amino acids long.

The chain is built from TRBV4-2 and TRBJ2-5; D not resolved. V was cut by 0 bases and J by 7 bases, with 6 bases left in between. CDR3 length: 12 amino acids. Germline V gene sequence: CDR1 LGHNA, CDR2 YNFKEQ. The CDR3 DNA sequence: TGTGCCAGCAGCCAAGATCGAGTGACCCAGTACTTC. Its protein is CASSQDRVTQYF.

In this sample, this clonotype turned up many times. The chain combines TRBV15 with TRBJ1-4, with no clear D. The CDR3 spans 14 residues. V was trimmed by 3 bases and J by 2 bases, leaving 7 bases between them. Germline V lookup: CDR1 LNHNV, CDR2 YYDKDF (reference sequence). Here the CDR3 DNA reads TGTGCCACCAGCAGGACGGATACTAATGAAAAACTGTTTTTT. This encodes CATSRTDTNEKLFF.

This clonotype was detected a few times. CDR3 amino acids: CASSQVGGSNTEAFF. The CDR3, as DNA: TGCGCCAGCAGCCAAGTCGGAGGGTCGAACACTGAAGCTTTCTTT. The chain has TRBV4-1 and TRBJ1-1, with D unclear. CDR1 is MGHRA, CDR2 YSYEKL, per germline. V lost 1 base, J lost 1 base, and 10 bases lay in between. This CDR3 has 15 amino acids.

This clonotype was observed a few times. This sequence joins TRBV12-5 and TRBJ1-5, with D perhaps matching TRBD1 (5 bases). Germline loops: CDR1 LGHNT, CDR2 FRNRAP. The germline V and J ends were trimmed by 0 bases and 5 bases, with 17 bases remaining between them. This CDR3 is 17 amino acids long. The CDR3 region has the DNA TGTGCTAGTGGTTTGGTACCGCCTGGGGGTAGGGATCAGCCCCAGCATTTT. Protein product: CASGLVPPGGRDQPQHF.

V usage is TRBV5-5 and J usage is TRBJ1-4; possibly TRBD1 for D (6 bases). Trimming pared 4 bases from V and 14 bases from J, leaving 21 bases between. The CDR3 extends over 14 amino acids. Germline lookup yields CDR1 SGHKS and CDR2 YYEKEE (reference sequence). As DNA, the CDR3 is TGTGCCAGCAGCCGAGGACAGTTTGAGGCGGTCCTGTTTTTT. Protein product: CASSRGQFEAVLFF.

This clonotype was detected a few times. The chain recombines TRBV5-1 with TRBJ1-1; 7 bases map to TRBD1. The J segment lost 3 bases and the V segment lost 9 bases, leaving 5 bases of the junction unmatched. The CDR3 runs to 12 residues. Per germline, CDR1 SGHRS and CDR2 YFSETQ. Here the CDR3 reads CAKGTDHTEAFF. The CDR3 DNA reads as TGCGCCAAAGGGACAGATCACACTGAAGCTTTCTTT.

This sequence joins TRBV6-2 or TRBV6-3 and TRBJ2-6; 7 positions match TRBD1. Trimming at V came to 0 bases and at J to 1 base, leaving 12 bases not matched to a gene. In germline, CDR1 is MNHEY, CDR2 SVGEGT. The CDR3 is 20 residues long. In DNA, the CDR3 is TGTGCCAGCAGTTACTCGACCGGGACAGTGCCGAGGTCTGGGGCCAACGTCCTGACTTTC. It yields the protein CASSYSTGTVPRSGANVLTF.

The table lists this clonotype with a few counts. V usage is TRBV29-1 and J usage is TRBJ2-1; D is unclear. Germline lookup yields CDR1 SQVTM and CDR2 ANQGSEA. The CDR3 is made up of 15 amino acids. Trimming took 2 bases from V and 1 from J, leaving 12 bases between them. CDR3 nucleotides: TGCAGCGTTGAAAGTCTCGCGGTATCCTACAATGAGCAGTTCTTC. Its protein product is CSVESLAVSYNEQFF.

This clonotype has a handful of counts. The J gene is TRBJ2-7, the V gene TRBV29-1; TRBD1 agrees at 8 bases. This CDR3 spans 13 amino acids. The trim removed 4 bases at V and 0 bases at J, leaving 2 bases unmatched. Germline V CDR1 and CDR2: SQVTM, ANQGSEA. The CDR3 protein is CSVGQGSSYEQYF. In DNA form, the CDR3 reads TGCAGCGTTGGACAGGGGAGCTCCTACGAGCAGTACTTC.

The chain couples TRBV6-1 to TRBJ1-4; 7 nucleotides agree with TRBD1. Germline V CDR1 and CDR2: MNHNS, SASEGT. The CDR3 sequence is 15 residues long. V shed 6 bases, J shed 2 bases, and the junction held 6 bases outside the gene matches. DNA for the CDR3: TGTGCCAGCAGCCCTGAGACAGGGACTAATGAAAAACTGTTTTTT. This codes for CASSPETGTNEKLFF.

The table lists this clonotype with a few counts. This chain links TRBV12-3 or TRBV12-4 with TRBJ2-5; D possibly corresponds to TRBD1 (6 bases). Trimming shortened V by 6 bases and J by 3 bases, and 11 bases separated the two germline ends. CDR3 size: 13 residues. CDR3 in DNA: TGTGCCAGCAGGGTGACAGGAGAAGAGACCCAGTACTTC. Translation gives CASRVTGEETQYF.

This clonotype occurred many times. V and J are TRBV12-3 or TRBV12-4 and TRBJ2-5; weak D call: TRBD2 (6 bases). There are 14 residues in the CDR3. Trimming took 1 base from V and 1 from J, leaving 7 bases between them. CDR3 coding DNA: TGTGCCAGCAGTTTAGGGAGGGGCCAAGAGACCCAGTACTTC. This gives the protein CASSLGRGQETQYF.

The CDR3 spells CSARAFETQYF. In DNA form, the CDR3 reads TGCAGTGCTAGAGCATTTGAGACCCAGTACTTC. The rearrangement uses TRBV20-1 and TRBJ2-5; D remains unclear. Trimming cost V 1 base and J 5 bases, with 5 bases left between them. In germline, CDR1 is DFQATT, CDR2 SNEGSKA (reference sequence). CDR3 length: 11 amino acids.

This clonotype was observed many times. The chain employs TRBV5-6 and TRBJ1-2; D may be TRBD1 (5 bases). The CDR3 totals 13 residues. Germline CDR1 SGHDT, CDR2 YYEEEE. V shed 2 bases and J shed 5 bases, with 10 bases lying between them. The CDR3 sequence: CASSFQGVYGYTF. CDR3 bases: TGTGCCAGCAGCTTCCAGGGAGTGTATGGCTACACCTTC. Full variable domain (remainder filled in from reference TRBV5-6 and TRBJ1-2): DAGVTQSPTHLIKTRGQQVTLRCSPKSGHDTVSWYQQALGQGPQFIFQYYEEEERQRGNFPDRFSGHQFPNYSSELNVNALLLGDSALYLCASSFQGVYGYTFGSGTRLTVV.

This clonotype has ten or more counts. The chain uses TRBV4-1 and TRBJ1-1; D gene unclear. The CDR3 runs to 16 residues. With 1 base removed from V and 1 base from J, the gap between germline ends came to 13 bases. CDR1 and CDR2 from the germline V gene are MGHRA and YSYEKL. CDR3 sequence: CASSQVANARNTEAFF. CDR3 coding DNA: TGCGCCAGCAGCCAAGTCGCGAACGCCAGGAACACTGAAGCTTTCTTT.